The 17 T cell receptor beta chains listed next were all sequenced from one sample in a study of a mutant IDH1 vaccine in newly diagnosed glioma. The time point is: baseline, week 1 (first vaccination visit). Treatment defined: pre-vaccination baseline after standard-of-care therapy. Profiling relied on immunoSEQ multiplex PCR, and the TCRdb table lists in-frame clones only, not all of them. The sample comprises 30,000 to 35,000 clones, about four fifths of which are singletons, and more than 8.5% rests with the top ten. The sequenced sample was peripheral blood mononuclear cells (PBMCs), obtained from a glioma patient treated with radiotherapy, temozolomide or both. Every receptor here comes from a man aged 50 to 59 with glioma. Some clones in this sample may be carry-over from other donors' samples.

The CDR3 DNA reads as TGTGCCAGTAGTACCAGAGACAGGGAGAAAGGTCAGCCCCAGCATTTT. Translation: CASSTRDREKGQPQHF. V is TRBV19 and J is TRBJ1-5; TRBD1 aligns across 7 bases. CDR3 size: 16 residues. The V gene's germline CDR1 is LNHDA and CDR2 SQIVND (reference sequence). V lost 4 bases, J lost 6 bases, and 12 bases stayed unmatched.

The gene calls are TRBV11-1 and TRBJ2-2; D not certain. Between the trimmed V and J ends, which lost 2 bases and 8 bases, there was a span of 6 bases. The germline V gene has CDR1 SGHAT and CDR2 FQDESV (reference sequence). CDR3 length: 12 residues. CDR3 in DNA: TGTGCCAGCAGCTTACGACATGGGGAGCTGTTTTTT. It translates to CASSLRHGELFF.

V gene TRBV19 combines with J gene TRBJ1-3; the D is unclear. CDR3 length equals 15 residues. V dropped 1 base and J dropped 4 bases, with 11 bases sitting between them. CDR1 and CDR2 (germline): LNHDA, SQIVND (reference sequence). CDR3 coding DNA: TGTGCCAGTAGTATAGTATACCCAGGCGGAAACACCATATATTTT. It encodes CASSIVYPGGNTIYF. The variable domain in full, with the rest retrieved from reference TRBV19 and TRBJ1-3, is DGGITQSPKYLFRKEGQNVTLSCEQNLNHDAMYWYRQDPGQGLRLIYYSQIVNDFQKGDIAEGYSVSREKKESFPLTVTSAQKNPTAFYLCASSIVYPGGNTIYFGEGSWLTVV.

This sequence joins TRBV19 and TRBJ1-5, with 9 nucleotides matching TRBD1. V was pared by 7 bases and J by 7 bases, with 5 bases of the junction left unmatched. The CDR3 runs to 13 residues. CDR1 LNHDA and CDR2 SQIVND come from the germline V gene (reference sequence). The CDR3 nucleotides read TGTGCCAGTATGGGACAGGGCTACCAGCCCCAGCATTTT. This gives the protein CASMGQGYQPQHF.

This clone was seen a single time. The CDR3 bases are TGTGCCAGCAGTCTCTCTCTCCGGGACCTAAGCTCCTACGAGCAGTACTTC. It encodes CASSLSLRDLSSYEQYF. This rearrangement joins TRBV28 to TRBJ2-7, with D perhaps given as TRBD1 or TRBD2 (5 bases each). Trimming took 5 bases from V and 0 from J, leaving 20 bases between them. CDR1 is MDHEN, CDR2 SYDVKM, per germline. This CDR3 contains 17 residues.

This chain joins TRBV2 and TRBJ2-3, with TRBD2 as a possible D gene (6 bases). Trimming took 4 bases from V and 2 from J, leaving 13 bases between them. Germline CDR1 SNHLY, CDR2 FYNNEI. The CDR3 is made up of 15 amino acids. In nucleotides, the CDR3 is TGTGCCAGCAGTGGAGGAGGGACCACCACAGATACGCAGTATTTT. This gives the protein CASSGGGTTTDTQYF.

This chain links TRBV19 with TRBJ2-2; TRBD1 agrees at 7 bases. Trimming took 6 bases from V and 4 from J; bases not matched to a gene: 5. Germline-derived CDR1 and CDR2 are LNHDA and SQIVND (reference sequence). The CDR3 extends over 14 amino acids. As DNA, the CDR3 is TGTGCCAGTAGGCCGACAGGGAGCACCGGGGAGCTGTTTTTT. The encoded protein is CASRPTGSTGELFF.

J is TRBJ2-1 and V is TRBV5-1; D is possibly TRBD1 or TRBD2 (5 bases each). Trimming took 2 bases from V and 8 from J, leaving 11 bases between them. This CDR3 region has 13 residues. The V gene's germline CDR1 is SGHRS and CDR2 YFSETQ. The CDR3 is CASSFQGDDEQFF. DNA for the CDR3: TGCGCCAGCAGCTTTCAAGGGGACGATGAGCAGTTCTTC.

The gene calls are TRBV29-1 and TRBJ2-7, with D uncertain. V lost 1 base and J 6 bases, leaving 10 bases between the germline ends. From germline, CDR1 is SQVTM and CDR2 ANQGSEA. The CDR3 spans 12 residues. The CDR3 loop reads CSVEGPTREQYF. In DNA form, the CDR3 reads TGCAGCGTTGAAGGGCCGACGCGCGAGCAGTACTTC.

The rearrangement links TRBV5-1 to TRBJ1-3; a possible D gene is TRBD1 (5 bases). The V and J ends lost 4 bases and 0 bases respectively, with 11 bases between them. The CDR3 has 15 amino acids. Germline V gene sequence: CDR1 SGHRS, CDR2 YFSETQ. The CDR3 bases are TGCGCCAGCAGCCCCGGGGGGGGCTCTGGAAACACCATATATTTT. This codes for CASSPGGGSGNTIYF.

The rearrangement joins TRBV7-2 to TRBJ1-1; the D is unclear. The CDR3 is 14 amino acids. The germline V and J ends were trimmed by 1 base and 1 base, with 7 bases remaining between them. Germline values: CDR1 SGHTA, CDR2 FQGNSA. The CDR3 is CASSLVVPNTEAFF. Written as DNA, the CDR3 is TGTGCCAGCAGCTTAGTAGTCCCGAACACTGAAGCTTTCTTT.

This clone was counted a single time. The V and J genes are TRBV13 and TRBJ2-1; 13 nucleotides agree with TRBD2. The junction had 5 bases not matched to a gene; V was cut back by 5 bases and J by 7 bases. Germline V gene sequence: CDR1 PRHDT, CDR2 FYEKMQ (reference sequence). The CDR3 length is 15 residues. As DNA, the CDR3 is TGTGCCAGCAGCCCACCGGGACTAGCGGGAAATGAGCAGTTCTTC. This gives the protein CASSPPGLAGNEQFF.

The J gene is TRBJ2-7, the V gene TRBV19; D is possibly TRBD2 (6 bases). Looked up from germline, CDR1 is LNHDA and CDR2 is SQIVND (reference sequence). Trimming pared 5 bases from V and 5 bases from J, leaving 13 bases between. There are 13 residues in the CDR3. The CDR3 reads CASSAGTLDEQYF. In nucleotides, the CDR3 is TGTGCCAGTAGTGCCGGGACTCTCGACGAGCAGTACTTC.

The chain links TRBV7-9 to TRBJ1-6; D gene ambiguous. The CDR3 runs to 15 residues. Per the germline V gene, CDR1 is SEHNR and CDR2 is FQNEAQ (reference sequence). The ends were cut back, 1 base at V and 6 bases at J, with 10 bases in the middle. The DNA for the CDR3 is TGTGCCAGCAGCTTAGGGCTGGGCTCTAATTCACCCCTCCACTTT. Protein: CASSLGLGSNSPLHF.

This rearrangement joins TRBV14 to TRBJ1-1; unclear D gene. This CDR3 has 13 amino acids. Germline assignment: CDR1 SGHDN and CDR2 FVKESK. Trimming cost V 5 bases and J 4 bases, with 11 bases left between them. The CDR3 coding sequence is TGTGCCAGCAGCTCTTATCCAGGCACTGAAGCTTTCTTT. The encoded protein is CASSSYPGTEAFF.

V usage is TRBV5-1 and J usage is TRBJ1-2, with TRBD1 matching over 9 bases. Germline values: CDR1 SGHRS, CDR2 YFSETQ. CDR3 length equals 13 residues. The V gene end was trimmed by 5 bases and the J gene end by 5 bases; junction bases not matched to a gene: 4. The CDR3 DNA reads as TGCGCCAGCAGAACGGACAGGGGATATGGCTACACCTTC. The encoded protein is CASRTDRGYGYTF.

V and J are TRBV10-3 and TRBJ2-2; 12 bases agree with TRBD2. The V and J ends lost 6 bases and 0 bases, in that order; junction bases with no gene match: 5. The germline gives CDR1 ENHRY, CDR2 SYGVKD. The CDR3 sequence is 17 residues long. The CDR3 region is CAIRRTSGDANTGELFF. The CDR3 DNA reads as TGTGCCATCAGGAGGACTAGCGGGGACGCGAACACCGGGGAGCTGTTTTTT.